This T cell receptor (beta chain) emerged from a study of CD8 T cells in Susac syndrome. With random hexamers, reverse transcription was performed on about 0.5 to 1 ug of RNA. TCRdb passed the immunoSEQ multiplex PCR reads through MiXCR, listing each CDR3 protein once. The sample shows about 300,000 distinct CDR3 sequences, 70% to 90% of them seen only once. This clonotype was seen a single time. The V and J ends lost 0 bases and 9 bases, in that order; junction bases with no gene match: 4. This CDR3 region has 15 residues. Germline V CDR1 and CDR2: DFQATT, SNEGSKA (reference sequence). Sequencing used CD8+ T cells from PBMCs. The V gene is TRBV20-1, the J gene TRBJ2-1; 14 bases fit TRBD2. The receptor's source is a human donor with multiple sclerosis. The chain's CDR3 is CSAREGTSGSVEQFF. The CDR3 DNA reads as TGCAGTGCTAGAGAAGGGACTAGCGGGAGCGTTGAGCAGTTCTTC.